These 19 T cell receptor beta chains share one sample of origin, sequenced in a study of blood T cell repertoires in COVID-19. Assay: immunoSEQ multiplex PCR; the TCRdb copy retains only in-frame clones and omits some. The sample includes 90,000 to 100,000 clones, around 84% of them seen just once. The sample taken for sequencing was peripheral blood. These receptors came from an older woman with acute or convalescent COVID-19.

The genes are TRBV6-5 and TRBJ2-5; maybe TRBD1 (5 bases). V dropped 7 bases and J dropped 5 bases, with 14 bases sitting between them. From germline, CDR1 is MNHEY and CDR2 SVGAGI. The CDR3 runs 13 residues. Here the CDR3 DNA reads TGTGCCAGCACCCGGACACCCACTGAGACCCAGTACTTC. Translating gives CASTRTPTETQYF.

The rearrangement links TRBV9 to TRBJ1-2, with a tentative D call TRBD1 (5 bases). Germline CDR1 is SGDLS and CDR2 is YYNGEE. The CDR3 is made up of 14 amino acids. With 3 bases removed from V and 2 bases from J, the gap between germline ends came to 11 bases. In DNA form, the CDR3 reads TGTGCCAGCAGCGCCCACCCAGGGAACTATGGCTACACCTTC. Encoded protein: CASSAHPGNYGYTF.

The rearrangement links TRBV12-5 to TRBJ2-3; maybe TRBD1 (6 bases). CDR3 length: 14 residues. Germline CDR1 is LGHNT and CDR2 is FRNRAP. Trimming shortened V by 6 bases and J by 6 bases, and 16 bases separated the two germline ends. CDR3 sequence (DNA): TGTGCTAGTGGAGGGGGACGGCGTACCGATACGCAGTATTTT. This translates into CASGGGRRTDTQYF.

The rearrangement uses TRBV11-2 and TRBJ1-2; D is uncertain. Trimming shortened V by 1 base and J by 6 bases, and 9 bases separated the two germline ends. The germline CDR1 and CDR2 sequences are SGHAT and FQNNGV. The CDR3 length is 13 residues. CDR3 bases: TGTGCCAGCAGCTTAGGACGGAGGGATGGCTACACCTTC. Protein: CASSLGRRDGYTF.

This clone was observed a handful of times. This chain links TRBV7-4 with TRBJ2-3, with TRBD1 matching 9 bases. This CDR3 comprises 14 residues. The ends lost 7 bases at V and 1 base at J; junction bases unmatched: 3. The germline V gene encodes CDR1 SGHVT and CDR2 SQSDAQ. Here the CDR3 reads CASTRTGGTDTQYF. The CDR3, as DNA: TGTGCCAGCACCAGGACAGGGGGCACAGATACGCAGTATTTT.

The chain combines TRBV7-9 with TRBJ1-5; TRBD1 agrees at 9 bases. Trimming removed 5 bases from V and 2 bases from J; junction bases left unmatched: 10. CDR3 length equals 17 residues. CDR1 is SEHNR, CDR2 FQNEAQ, per germline (reference sequence). This CDR3 reads CASSPGTGLFRNQPQHF. The CDR3 nucleotides read TGTGCCAGCAGCCCCGGGACAGGGTTGTTTCGCAATCAGCCCCAGCATTTT.

This clone has ten or more counts. The rearrangement links TRBV9 to TRBJ1-6, with no clear D. Trimming removed 0 bases from V and 10 bases from J, with 14 bases in between. Germline values: CDR1 SGDLS, CDR2 YYNGEE. The CDR3 contains 15 residues. CDR3 DNA: TGTGCCAGCAGCGTAGCAACGGGAGAACGCTCACCCCTCCACTTT. Protein: CASSVATGERSPLHF.

V is TRBV7-8 and J is TRBJ2-7; D is undetermined. V lost 1 base to trimming and J lost 2 bases, with 6 bases between them. The CDR3 is made up of 13 amino acids. The germline CDR1 and CDR2 sequences are SGHVS and FQNEAQ. The CDR3 DNA follows: TGTGCCAGCAGCTTAGTTATCGCCTACGAGCAGTACTTC. Its protein is CASSLVIAYEQYF.

This chain links TRBV6-5 with TRBJ2-1; 10 bases align to TRBD2. Germline lookup yields CDR1 MNHEY and CDR2 SVGAGI. The V gene end was trimmed by 6 bases and the J gene end by 7 bases; junction bases not matched to a gene: 3. CDR3 length: 13 amino acids. CDR3 amino acids: CASRSSGGNEQFF. Written as DNA, the CDR3 is TGTGCCAGCAGGAGTAGCGGGGGGAATGAGCAGTTCTTC.

This clone has more than one count but fewer than ten. The rearrangement links TRBV7-2 to TRBJ2-7, with 14 nucleotides matching TRBD2. The CDR3 contains 16 residues. CDR1 and CDR2 from the germline V gene are SGHTA and FQGNSA. V dropped 0 bases and J dropped 8; count of bases not matched to a gene: 6. The CDR3 region has the DNA TGTGCCAGCAGCTTAGCGGGACTAGCGGGGGACTGGAAGCAGTACTTC. Translation: CASSLAGLAGDWKQYF.

The rearrangement links TRBV15 to TRBJ2-5; 9 bases map to TRBD2. Germline V gene sequence: CDR1 LNHNV, CDR2 YYDKDF (reference sequence). The CDR3 runs 14 residues. Trimming at V came to 4 bases and at J to 1 base, leaving 1 base not matched to a gene. CDR3 in DNA: TGTGCCACCAGCACGCGGGGGGGCCAAGAGACCCAGTACTTC. Translated, it gives CATSTRGGQETQYF.

V and J are TRBV14 and TRBJ2-5; weak D call: TRBD1 (7 bases). The CDR3 totals 16 residues. Trimming left V 3 bases short and J 4 bases short, with 18 bases between. Looked up from germline, CDR1 is SGHDN and CDR2 is FVKESK. CDR3 sequence (DNA): TGTGCCAGCAGCCATCAGGGGGGACACCCCGTAGAGACCCAGTACTTC. Protein: CASSHQGGHPVETQYF.

This chain links TRBV2 with TRBJ1-2; perhaps TRBD1 as D (5 bases). V was cut by 4 bases and J by 4 bases, with 7 bases left in between. The CDR3 runs 12 residues. The germline V gene has CDR1 SNHLY and CDR2 FYNNEI. This chain's CDR3 is CASSAGLYGYTF. DNA of the CDR3: TGTGCCAGCAGTGCAGGGCTCTATGGCTACACCTTC.

The chain recombines TRBV28 with TRBJ2-7; possible D gene TRBD2, 5 bases. CDR1 is MDHEN, CDR2 SYDVKM, per germline. Trimming took 11 bases from V and 0 from J, leaving 17 bases between them. The CDR3 covers 14 residues. CDR3 coding DNA: TGTGCCGCAGCGGACTCAGGTGGCTCCTACGAGCAGTACTTC. Protein product: CAAADSGGSYEQYF.

The V call is TRBV5-1, the J call TRBJ2-7; tentative D call: TRBD1 (5 bases). The germline gives CDR1 SGHRS, CDR2 YFSETQ. The CDR3 is made up of 12 amino acids. Trimming stripped 0 bases from V and 6 bases from J, with 7 bases between. The CDR3 is CASSLGQSEQYF. Written as DNA, the CDR3 is TGCGCCAGCAGCTTGGGACAGTCCGAGCAGTACTTC.

The chain joins TRBV7-2 to TRBJ2-4; D gene unclear. V was pared by 5 bases and J by 0 bases, with 8 bases between. This CDR3 spans 14 amino acids. From germline, CDR1 is SGHTA and CDR2 FQGNSA. Here the CDR3 DNA reads TGTGCCAGCAGCCCACAGTTAGCCAAAAACATTCAGTACTTC. Residues: CASSPQLAKNIQYF.

J is TRBJ1-1 and V is TRBV10-3; 7 bases match TRBD1. This CDR3 is 14 amino acids long. Germline V gives CDR1 ENHRY, CDR2 SYGVKD. V lost 6 bases to trimming and J lost 3 bases; unmatched junction nucleotides: 7. CDR3 nucleotides: TGTGCCATCAGGGGCACAGGGGAGCACACTGAAGCTTTCTTT. Translation: CAIRGTGEHTEAFF.

This chain connects TRBV5-5 to TRBJ2-5; a weak D match, TRBD1 (6 bases). Deletions cut 2 bases from V and 3 bases from J, with 14 bases between. Germline V gene lookup returns CDR1 SGHKS and CDR2 YYEKEE (reference sequence). This CDR3 region has 15 residues. As DNA, the CDR3 is TGTGCCAGCAGCTTTACAGGGTTGAGGGAAGAGACCCAGTACTTC. Translation gives CASSFTGLREETQYF.

The count of this clone is one. This chain links TRBV11-3 with TRBJ2-7, with D unresolved. CDR1 is SGHNT, CDR2 YENEEA, per germline. The CDR3 is 12 amino acids. V was cut by 1 base and J by 5 bases, with 6 bases left in between. DNA for the CDR3: TGTGCCAGCAGCTTAGTAATCCACGAGCAGTACTTC. Its translation: CASSLVIHEQYF.